This T cell receptor (beta chain) was captured in a study of Graves' ophthalmopathy and Graves' hyperthyroidism. RNA transcripts served as template for amplifying TCR beta CDR3 sequences. The library came from an HTBI-primed first-round RT-PCR and a second-round multiplex PCR. TCRdb processed the multiplex PCR reads anew with MiXCR; each CDR3 protein has one entry. The repertoire includes some 410,000 distinct CDR3 sequences, under 25% of them detected once, and 2.5% to 3% sits in the top ten. V lost 1 base to trimming and J lost 6 bases, with 13 bases between them. The CDR3 has 14 residues. CDR1 and CDR2 (germline): LGHNT, FRNRAP.

This clonotype was obtained from a woman aged 18-29 years with stable Graves' hyperthyroidism. The specimen sequenced was peripheral blood. The chain couples TRBV12-5 to TRBJ2-7; tentative D call: TRBD2 (5 bases). For the CDR3, the DNA is TGTGCTAGTGGTTTGGCTACGGGGATGGTCGAGCAGTACTTC. Protein product: CASGLATGMVEQYF.